Included here is one T cell receptor beta chain sequence, with context. Antigen unknown. V lost 7 bases and J 6 bases, leaving 18 bases between the germline ends. This CDR3 region has 15 residues. This specimen comes from a study of regulatory T cells in long-lasting Graves disease. Study-level background: The term persistent Graves' disease signified upward of 5 years on antithyroid drugs with positive TSH receptor antibodies.

Combining iRepertoire HTBI primers with Arm-PCR of CDR3 regions, the authors built TCR beta libraries. One entry per CDR3 protein, called by TCRdb with MiXCR from the multiplex PCR reads. The sample comprises hundreds of thousands of distinct CDR3 sequences, 20% to 25% of which are singletons, and roughly 14% rests with the top ten. As for time point: persistent/refractory GD, antithyroid drugs over 5 years with positive TRAb. With RNA extracted from PBMCs as input, the TCR library was made. Each patient gave 7.5 to 9 milliliters of EDTA-anticoagulated peripheral blood. Study observations and caveats: Only a small sample size was used, which may have cut accuracy. Persistent disease favored TRBV28, TRBJ1-2 and TRBJ2-5.

This clonotype was sampled from a female donor with Graves disease. The specimen was peripheral blood mononuclear cells (PBMCs), collected when the disease was refractory, from a patient treated with antithyroid drugs. The chain combines TRBV12-3 or TRBV12-4 with TRBJ2-2; perhaps D is TRBD1 or TRBD2 (5 bases each). This CDR3 is CASISGTQVAGELFF. The CDR3 nucleotides read TGTGCCAGCATCTCCGGGACCCAAGTCGCCGGGGAGCTGTTTTTT.